Listed below are T cell receptor beta chains from one sample, sequenced in a study of control samples from healthy donors and cancer patients. Profiled with immunoSEQ multiplex PCR; TCRdb holds only in-frame clones, not every one. This table holds some 100,000 clones, approximately 90% found once. The sequenced sample consisted of blood. These receptors originate from a woman aged 45-65 years in good health. Each CDR3 is given with its conserved first and last residue. The order of the fields is V gene, D gene, J gene, CDR3 protein. The D gene is left open where the match is weak.

TRBV5-1	.	TRBJ1-3	CASSLDGSSGNTIYF
TRBV7-9	.	TRBJ1-4	CASSFHGLGEKLFF
TRBV9	.	TRBJ2-2	CASSVEGLSTGELFF
TRBV12-3/TRBV12-4	TRBD2	TRBJ2-3	CASRTLSGGALYF
TRBV14	.	TRBJ1-2	CASSPLQAPVRGYTF
TRBV7-2	.	TRBJ2-1	CASSLAVRTRILYEQFF
TRBV4-1	.	TRBJ2-7	CASSQAGGWTYEQYF
TRBV7-2	.	TRBJ2-7	CASSLRGNSYEQYF
TRBV7-2	.	TRBJ2-2	CASGPRRHTNTGELFF
TRBV28	TRBD1	TRBJ2-7	CASRPDRDRVYEQYF
TRBV5-5	.	TRBJ1-1	CASSLGSGAFF
TRBV6-6	TRBD2	TRBJ2-3	CASRGLADTDTQYF
TRBV6-4	.	TRBJ2-1	CASSERGGGRDEQFF
TRBV2	.	TRBJ1-5	CASSEVHGQPQHF
TRBV7-2	TRBD1	TRBJ1-5	CASSPMPHRGRKAQHF
TRBV5-6	TRBD2	TRBJ2-5	CASLLTSGGQETQYF
TRBV5-4	TRBD1	TRBJ1-4	CASSLQGSKLFF
TRBV27	TRBD2	TRBJ2-3	CASSGPGASGGAVDTQYF
TRBV13	TRBD2	TRBJ2-1	CASSLELAGNNEQFF
TRBV19	TRBD1	TRBJ1-1	CASRDRNSEAFF
TRBV7-9	.	TRBJ2-2	CASSLGGNTGELFF
TRBV6-5	.	TRBJ2-4	CASSYERGSAKNIQYF
TRBV14	.	TRBJ2-1	CASSQDMIEQFF
TRBV7-3	.	TRBJ1-5	CASSPHKTPGGAPFSNQPQHF
TRBV6-2/TRBV6-3	.	TRBJ2-1	CASSLTGSPTGYEQFF
TRBV5-8	.	TRBJ2-5	CASSRSLGPVGETQYF
TRBV19	.	TRBJ2-5	CATRGPAQETQYF
TRBV5-6	.	TRBJ1-1	CASSLVGGTAVEAFF
TRBV7-2	.	TRBJ2-7	CASSLAGFSYEQYF
TRBV3-1/TRBV3-2	TRBD1	TRBJ2-2	CASSQTGGASGELFF
TRBV6-5	TRBD2	TRBJ2-1	CASSQLAGGGNEQFF
TRBV29-1	TRBD1	TRBJ1-1	CSVVEQGGTEAFF
TRBV10-3	TRBD1	TRBJ1-2	CAISDTGTGTNYGYTF
TRBV19	.	TRBJ1-1	CASSYIAGGNTEAFF
TRBV19	.	TRBJ2-6	CASSTGSGANVLTF
TRBV6-5	.	TRBJ2-4	CASSRLWGNIQYF
TRBV2	TRBD1	TRBJ1-3	CASSAHRGSPTDSGNTIYF
TRBV4-2	.	TRBJ1-1	CASSQDSQGLWAEAFF
TRBV15	TRBD2	TRBJ2-3	CATSRGTSGSDTQYF
TRBV19	.	TRBJ2-5	CASSLEGGTQYF
TRBV18	.	TRBJ2-3	CASSPTTHTDTQYF
TRBV6-4	.	TRBJ2-7	CASSLEGGYEQYF
TRBV14	.	TRBJ1-2	CASSQRGILFGYTF
TRBV7-9	.	TRBJ1-1	CASSLDRYTEAFF
TRBV5-1	.	TRBJ2-3	CASSLSAGLETDTQYF
TRBV2	TRBD2	TRBJ2-2	CASRPGLAAGELFF
TRBV4-3	.	TRBJ1-6	CASSSRPRGRSPLHF
TRBV18	.	TRBJ2-2	CASSPAVGTGELFF
TRBV25-1	TRBD1	TRBJ2-6	CASSVSGTGYGANVLTF
TRBV6-4	.	TRBJ2-2	CASSEYGKNTGELFF
TRBV23-1	TRBD2	TRBJ2-5	CASALTSGRGEETQYF